Listed below are T cell receptor beta chains from one sample, sequenced in a study of shared clonotypes between healthy human individuals. Measured with immunoSEQ multiplex PCR; TCRdb has only the in-frame clones, and not every one. The data show roughly 1,500,000 clones, 95% to 99% seen once. Source material: naive CD4+ T cells sorted from blood. These receptors were collected from a man younger than 40 in good health. Each CDR3 is given with its conserved first and last residue. A D gene is named only where the DNA matches it firmly. The size of a clone is reported for some rows only, either as once, few or many, or as a class for expanded clones.

TRBV5-1	-	TRBJ2-2	15	-	TGCGCCAGCAGGGAACTAGCAGCGAACACCGGGGAGCTGTTTTTT	CASRELAANTGELFF
TRBV11-3	-	TRBJ2-3	14	TRBD2	TGTGCCAGCAGCTTAGGTCGGGGGGCAGATACGCAGTATTTT	CASSLGRGADTQYF
TRBV5-1	-	TRBJ2-3	16	TRBD2	TGCGCCAGCAGCCTCGGGACTAGCGGGCCCTTGGATACGCAGTATTTT	CASSLGTSGPLDTQYF
TRBV27	-	TRBJ1-2	13	-	TGTGCCAGCAGTATCACAGCTAACTATGGCTACACCTTC	CASSITANYGYTF
TRBV5-5	-	TRBJ2-3	18	TRBD2	TGTGCCAGCAGCCGAAACCCCCCTAGCGGGAGAAGTACAGATACGCAGTATTTT	CASSRNPPSGRSTDTQYF
TRBV7-9	-	TRBJ1-1	14	-	TGTGCCAGCACCCCCAACCGGCTCAACACTGAAGCTTTCTTT	CASTPNRLNTEAFF
TRBV18	-	TRBJ2-5	15	TRBD2	TGTGCCAGCTCACCCGGGCCTAGCGGACAAGAGACCCAGTACTTC	CASSPGPSGQETQYF
TRBV2	-	TRBJ1-4	13	-	TGTGCCAGCGGTAGGGGAAGTGGTGAAAAACTGTTTTTT	CASGRGSGEKLFF
TRBV7-9	-	TRBJ1-4	13	-	TGTGCCAGCAGCCCTTCCGGTGACCGAAAACTGTTTTTT	CASSPSGDRKLFF
TRBV9	-	TRBJ2-7	18	TRBD2	TGTGCCAGCAGCGTAGGAAATAGCGGGAGGGGGGCCTCCTACGAGCAGTACTTC	CASSVGNSGRGASYEQYF
TRBV11-2	-	TRBJ1-2	12	-	TGTGCCAGCAGCTTGACAGGCTATGGCTACACCTTC	CASSLTGYGYTF
TRBV29-1	-	TRBJ2-3	13	TRBD2	TGCAGCGTGAGCGGGAGGGTCACAGATACGCAGTATTTT	CSVSGRVTDTQYF
TRBV9	-	TRBJ2-5	15	TRBD1	TGTGCCAGCAGCGTAGCCGGGACAGACAAAGAGACCCAGTACTTC	CASSVAGTDKETQYF
TRBV4-1	-	TRBJ2-1	18	TRBD2	TGCGCCAGCAGCCAAGTAGGACTAGCGGGTCTTTCCTCCAATGAGCAGTTCTTC	CASSQVGLAGLSSNEQFF
TRBV27	-	TRBJ2-7	11	TRBD1	TGTGCCGCGGGGACAGGCTACGAGCAGTACTTC	CAAGTGYEQYF
TRBV4-1	-	TRBJ1-1	16	-	TGCGCCAGCAGCCAAGAAAGGCCGGGGGCTGGAACTGAAGCTTTCTTT	CASSQERPGAGTEAFF
TRBV5-1	-	TRBJ2-1	13	-	TGCGCCAGCAGTACTGCCGGTGGGGATGAGCAGTTCTTC	CASSTAGGDEQFF
TRBV7-2	-	TRBJ2-1	15	TRBD1	TGTGCCAGCAGCCCAGGACAGGGGGCGGTCAATGAGCAGTTCTTC	CASSPGQGAVNEQFF
TRBV15	-	TRBJ2-7	15	-	TGTGCCACCAGCAGAGACGGCGGGACCTCCTACGAGCAGTACTTC	CATSRDGGTSYEQYF
TRBV5-4	-	TRBJ2-3	16	-	TGTGCCAGCAGGGTCTCAGGGTCGCGGGGTCTAGATACGCAGTATTTT	CASRVSGSRGLDTQYF
TRBV10-3	-	TRBJ2-7	13	-	TGTGCCATCAGAGAGGGACTGGCTTACGAGCAGTACTTC	CAIREGLAYEQYF
TRBV18	-	TRBJ2-4	15	-	TGTGCCAGCTCACCAGAAAGCGTGATAAAACACGTTCAGTACTTC	CASSPESVIKHVQYF
TRBV9	-	TRBJ1-2	12	-	TGTGCCAGCAGCGCCGAGGTGGGTGGCTACACCTTC	CASSAEVGGYTF
TRBV14	-	TRBJ2-1	14	-	TGTGCCAGCAGCCAGGTCCTTTCCTACAATGAGCAGTTCTTC	CASSQVLSYNEQFF
TRBV27	-	TRBJ2-2	13	-	TGTGCCAGCAGCGGGAAGAACACCGGGGAGCTGTTTTTT	CASSGKNTGELFF
TRBV5-8	-	TRBJ2-1	17	TRBD2	TGTGCCAGCAGCGCCACGGCCACTAGCGGCTCCTACAATGAGCAGTTCTTC	CASSATATSGSYNEQFF
TRBV9	once	TRBJ2-3	16	TRBD1	TGTGCCAGCAGCGTAAGAACAGGGGGCGATCGGGATACGCAGTATTTT	CASSVRTGGDRDTQYF
TRBV18	-	TRBJ2-7	15	-	TGTGCCAGCTCACCACGCACTAGTATCATTTACGAGCAGTACTTC	CASSPRTSIIYEQYF
TRBV10-3	-	TRBJ2-6	17	TRBD1	TGTGCCATCAGTGAGCGGACAGGATCCTCTGGGGCCAACGTCCTGACTTTC	CAISERTGSSGANVLTF
TRBV6-5	-	TRBJ1-3	16	-	TGTGCCAGCAGTTACTCGCGGACGAACTCTGGAAACACCATATATTTT	CASSYSRTNSGNTIYF
TRBV18	-	TRBJ2-7	13	-	TGTGCCAGCTCTCAGGGGATCTCCTACGAGCAGTACTTC	CASSQGISYEQYF
TRBV11-2	-	TRBJ2-2	16	TRBD2	TGTGCCAGCAGCAGTCGGACTAGTTGGTACACCGGGGAGCTGTTTTTT	CASSSRTSWYTGELFF
TRBV6-1	-	TRBJ2-1	13	TRBD2	TGTGCCAGCGGGCTAGCGGGGGCGAACGAGCAGTTCTTC	CASGLAGANEQFF
TRBV28	-	TRBJ2-2	15	TRBD1	TGTGCCAGCAGTTCCCCGACAGGGTACACCGGGGAGCTGTTTTTT	CASSSPTGYTGELFF
TRBV6-1	-	TRBJ1-4	15	TRBD1	TGTGCCAGCAAGAACAAGACAGGGGTTTATGAAAAACTGTTTTTT	CASKNKTGVYEKLFF
TRBV28	-	TRBJ1-4	14	TRBD1	TGTGCCAGCAGTCCGACAGGGGGGAATGAAAAACTGTTTTTT	CASSPTGGNEKLFF
TRBV29-1	-	TRBJ2-7	12	-	TGCAGCGTTATTACGGATTCCTACGAGCAGTACTTC	CSVITDSYEQYF
TRBV7-8	-	TRBJ2-2	13	-	TGTGCCTGTGCAGGGGTAGTGTCCGGGGAGCTGTTTTTT	CACAGVVSGELFF
TRBV20-1	-	TRBJ2-3	10	-	TGCAGTGCTGCCATTGATACGCAGTATTTT	CSAAIDTQYF
TRBV5-1	-	TRBJ2-1	16	-	TGCGCCAGCAGCTTGGCCGGGGGAAGCTCCTACAATGAGCAGTTCTTC	CASSLAGGSSYNEQFF
TRBV5-4	-	TRBJ1-1	15	-	TGTGCCAGCAGCTATCCGAGGGGTGGGAACACTGAAGCTTTCTTT	CASSYPRGGNTEAFF
TRBV28	-	TRBJ1-2	13	-	TGTGCCAGCTCCCCGGCCCCCAACTATGGCTACACCTTC	CASSPAPNYGYTF
TRBV5-1	-	TRBJ1-3	17	-	TGCGCCAGCAGCTTGGAGGGCAGAGCCTCCTCTGGAAACACCATATATTTT	CASSLEGRASSGNTIYF
TRBV15	-	TRBJ1-3	15	-	TGTGCCACCAGCAGGGGATGGAGCGAAGGAAACACCATATATTTT	CATSRGWSEGNTIYF
TRBV10-1	-	TRBJ2-2	16	TRBD2	TGCGCCAGCAGTGAAGGGTATGGGAGGGACACCGGGGAGCTGTTTTTT	CASSEGYGRDTGELFF
TRBV10-3	-	TRBJ2-5	13	-	TGTGCCATCAGTGCGACAGCTCAAGAGACCCAGTACTTC	CAISATAQETQYF
TRBV11-2	-	TRBJ1-5	14	-	TGTGCCAGCAGCTTAGACAGTTTCAATCAGCCCCAGCATTTT	CASSLDSFNQPQHF
TRBV18	-	TRBJ2-7	16	TRBD2	TGTGCCAGCTCACCCAAGGGACTAGCGGGAGGCTACGAGCAGTACTTC	CASSPKGLAGGYEQYF
TRBV2	once	TRBJ2-1	16	TRBD1	TGTGCCACCTTACAAATCTCCGGGACAGGGGTCAATGAGCAGTTCTTC	CATLQISGTGVNEQFF
TRBV6-5	-	TRBJ2-6	13	-	TGTGCCAGCAGGCAAACTGGGGCCAACGTCCTGACTTTC	CASRQTGANVLTF
TRBV2	once	TRBJ2-3	14	-	TGTGCCAGCAGTAACAGTCTCGGGGCAGATACGCAGTATTTT	CASSNSLGADTQYF
TRBV6-1	-	TRBJ2-7	14	-	TGTGCCAGCAGTGAACGGTCCATACCCTACGAGCAGTACTTC	CASSERSIPYEQYF
TRBV27	-	TRBJ2-4	13	TRBD2	TGTGCCAGCAGAGTGGCGGGAGGGGGCATTCAGTACTTC	CASRVAGGGIQYF